This TCR beta chain originates from a study of beta chain features in type 1 diabetes. The sequenced template was cDNA made from the entire isolated RNA. The protocol was immunoSEQ multiplex PCR, while the TCRdb copy is restricted to in-frame clones and leaves out a portion. This table holds around 250,000 clones, approximately 13% found once. A remark on this clone: Its antigen remains unidentified.

Trimming at V came to 6 bases and at J to 2 bases, leaving 8 bases not matched to a gene. The CDR3 length is 16 residues. Germline assignment: CDR1 SNHLY and CDR2 FYNNEI. Study results and limitations: All four CD4+ subsets from Type 1 diabetes patients carried moderately but significantly shorter TCRB CDR3s.

The chain is built from TRBV2 and TRBJ1-5; TRBD1 matches 9 bases. The sample comprised naive CD4+ T cells from blood. The receptor's source is a man aged 25-45 years with type 1 diabetes. The CDR3 spells CASRKGQGRGNQPQHF. For the CDR3, the DNA is TGTGCCAGCAGGAAGGGACAGGGAAGGGGCAATCAGCCCCAGCATTTT. Based on the CDR3 plus reference TRBV2 and TRBJ1-5, the full variable domain is EPEVTQTPSHQVTQMGQEVILRCVPISNHLYFYWYRQILGQKVEFLVSFYNNEISEKSEIFDDQFSVERPDGSNFTLKIRSTKLEDSAMYFCASRKGQGRGNQPQHFGDGTRLSIL.